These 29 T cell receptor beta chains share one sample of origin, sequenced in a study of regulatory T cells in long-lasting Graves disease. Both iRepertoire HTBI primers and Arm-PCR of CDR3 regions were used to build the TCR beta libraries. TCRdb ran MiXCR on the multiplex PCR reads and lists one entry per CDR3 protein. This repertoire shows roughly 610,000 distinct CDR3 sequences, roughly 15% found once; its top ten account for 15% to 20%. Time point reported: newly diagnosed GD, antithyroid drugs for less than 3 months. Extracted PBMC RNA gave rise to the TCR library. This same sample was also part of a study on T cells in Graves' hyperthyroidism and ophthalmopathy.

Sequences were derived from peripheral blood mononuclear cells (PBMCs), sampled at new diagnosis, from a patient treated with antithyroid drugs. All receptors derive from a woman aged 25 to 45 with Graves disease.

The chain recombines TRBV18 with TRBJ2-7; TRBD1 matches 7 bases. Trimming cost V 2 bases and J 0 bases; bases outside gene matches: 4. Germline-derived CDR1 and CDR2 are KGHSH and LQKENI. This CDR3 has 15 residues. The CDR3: CASSPGTASSYEQYF. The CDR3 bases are TGTGCCAGCTCACCAGGGACAGCCAGCTCCTACGAGCAGTACTTC.

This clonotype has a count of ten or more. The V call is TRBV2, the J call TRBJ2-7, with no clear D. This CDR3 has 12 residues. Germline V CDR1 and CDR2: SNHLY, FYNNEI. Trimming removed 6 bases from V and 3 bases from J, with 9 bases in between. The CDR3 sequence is CASRRWYYEQYF. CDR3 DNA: TGTGCCAGCAGAAGGTGGTACTACGAGCAGTACTTC.

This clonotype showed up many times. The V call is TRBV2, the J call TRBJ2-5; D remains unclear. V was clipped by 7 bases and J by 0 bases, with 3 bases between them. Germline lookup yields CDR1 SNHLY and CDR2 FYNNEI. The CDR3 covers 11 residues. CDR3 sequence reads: CASKYQETQYF. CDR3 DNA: TGTGCCAGCAAGTACCAAGAGACCCAGTACTTC.

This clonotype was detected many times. The CDR3 here is CASSFRTRGSYNEQFF. CDR3 sequence (DNA): TGTGCCAGCAGTTTTAGAACGAGGGGCTCCTACAATGAGCAGTTCTTC. The gene calls are TRBV27 and TRBJ2-1; D tentatively reads TRBD1 or TRBD2 (5 bases each). Germline CDR1 and CDR2: MNHEY and SMNVEV (reference sequence). V lost 3 bases and J 0 bases, leaving 12 bases between the germline ends. This CDR3 spans 16 amino acids.

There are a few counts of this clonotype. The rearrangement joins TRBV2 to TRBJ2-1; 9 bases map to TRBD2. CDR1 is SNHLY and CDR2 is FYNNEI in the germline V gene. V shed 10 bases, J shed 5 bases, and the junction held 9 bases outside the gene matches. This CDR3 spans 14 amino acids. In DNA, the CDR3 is TGTGCCAATAGCGGGAGTCTTTCGAACAATGAGCAGTTCTTC. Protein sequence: CANSGSLSNNEQFF. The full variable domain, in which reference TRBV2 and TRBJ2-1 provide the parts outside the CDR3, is EPEVTQTPSHQVTQMGQEVILRCVPISNHLYFYWYRQILGQKVEFLVSFYNNEISEKSEIFDDQFSVERPDGSNFTLKIRSTKLEDSAMYFCANSGSLSNNEQFFGPGTRLTVL.

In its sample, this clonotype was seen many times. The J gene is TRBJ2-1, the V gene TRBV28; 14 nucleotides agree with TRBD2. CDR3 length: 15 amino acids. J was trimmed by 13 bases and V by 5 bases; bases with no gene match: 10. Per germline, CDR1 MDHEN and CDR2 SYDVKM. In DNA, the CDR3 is TGTGCCAGCAGTATACGACTAGCGGGAGGGTGGCGTCAGTTCTTC. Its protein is CASSIRLAGGWRQFF.

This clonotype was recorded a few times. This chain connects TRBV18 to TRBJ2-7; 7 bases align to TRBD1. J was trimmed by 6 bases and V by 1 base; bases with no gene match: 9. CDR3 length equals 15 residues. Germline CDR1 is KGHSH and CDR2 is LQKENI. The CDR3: CASSPQGQYGAEQYF. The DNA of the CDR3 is TGTGCCAGCTCACCACAGGGACAGTACGGGGCCGAGCAGTACTTC. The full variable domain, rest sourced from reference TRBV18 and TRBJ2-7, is NAGVMQNPRHLVRRRGQEARLRCSPMKGHSHVYWYRQLPEEGLKFMVYLQKENIIDESGMPKERFSAEFPKEGPSILRIQQVVRGDSAAYFCASSPQGQYGAEQYFGPGTRLTVT.

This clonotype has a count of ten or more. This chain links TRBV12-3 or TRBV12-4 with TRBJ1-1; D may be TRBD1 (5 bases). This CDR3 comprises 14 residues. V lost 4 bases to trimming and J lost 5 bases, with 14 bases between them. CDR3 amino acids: CASSSMGGKTEAFF. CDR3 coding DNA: TGTGCCAGCAGTTCCATGGGGGGGAAGACTGAAGCTTTCTTT.

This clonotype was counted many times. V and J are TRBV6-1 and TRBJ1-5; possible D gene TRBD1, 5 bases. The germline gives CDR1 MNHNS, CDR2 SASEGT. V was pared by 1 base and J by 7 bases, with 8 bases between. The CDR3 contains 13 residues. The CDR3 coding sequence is TGTGCCAGCAGTGAAGTTCAGGGACAGCCCCAGCATTTT. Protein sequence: CASSEVQGQPQHF.

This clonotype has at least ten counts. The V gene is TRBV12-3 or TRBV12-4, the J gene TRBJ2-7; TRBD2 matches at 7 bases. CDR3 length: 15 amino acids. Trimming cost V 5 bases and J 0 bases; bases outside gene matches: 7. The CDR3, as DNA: TGTGCCAGCAGTCCCCCTTCGGGGGGCTCCTACGAGCAGTACTTC. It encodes CASSPPSGGSYEQYF.

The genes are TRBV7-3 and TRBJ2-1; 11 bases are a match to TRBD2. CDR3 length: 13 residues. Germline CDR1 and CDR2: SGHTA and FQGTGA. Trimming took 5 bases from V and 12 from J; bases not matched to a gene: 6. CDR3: CASSVGTSGRQFF. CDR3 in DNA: TGTGCCAGCAGCGTGGGGACTAGCGGTAGGCAGTTCTTC.

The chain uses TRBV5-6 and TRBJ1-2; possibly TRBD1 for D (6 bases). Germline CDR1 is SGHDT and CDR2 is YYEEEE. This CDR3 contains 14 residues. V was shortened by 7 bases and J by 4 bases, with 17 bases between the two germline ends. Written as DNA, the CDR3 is TGTGCCAGCCACAGCGGACAGTTACCCTATGGCTACACCTTC. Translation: CASHSGQLPYGYTF.

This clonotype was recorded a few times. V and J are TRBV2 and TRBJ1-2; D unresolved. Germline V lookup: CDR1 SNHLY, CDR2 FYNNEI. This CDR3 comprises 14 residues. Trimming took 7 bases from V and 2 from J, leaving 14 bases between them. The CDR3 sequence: CASKSRGLNYGYTF. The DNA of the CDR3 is TGTGCCAGCAAGTCCCGCGGACTCAACTATGGCTACACCTTC. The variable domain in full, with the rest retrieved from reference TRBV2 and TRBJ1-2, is EPEVTQTPSHQVTQMGQEVILRCVPISNHLYFYWYRQILGQKVEFLVSFYNNEISEKSEIFDDQFSVERPDGSNFTLKIRSTKLEDSAMYFCASKSRGLNYGYTFGSGTRLTVV.

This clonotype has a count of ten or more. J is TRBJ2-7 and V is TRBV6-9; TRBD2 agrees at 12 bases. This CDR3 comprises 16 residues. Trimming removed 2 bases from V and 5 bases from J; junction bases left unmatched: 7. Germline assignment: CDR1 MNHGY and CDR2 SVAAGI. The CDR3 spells CASSYSGLAGSDEQYF. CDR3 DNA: TGTGCCAGCAGTTATAGCGGACTAGCGGGATCCGACGAGCAGTACTTC.

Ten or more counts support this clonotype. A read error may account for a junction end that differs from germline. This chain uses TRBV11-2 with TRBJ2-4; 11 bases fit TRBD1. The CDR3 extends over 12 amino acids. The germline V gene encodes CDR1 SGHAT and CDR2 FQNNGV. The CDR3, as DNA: TGTGCCAGCAGTTATACCGGACAGGGGGCCAACTTC. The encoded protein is CASSYTGQGANF.

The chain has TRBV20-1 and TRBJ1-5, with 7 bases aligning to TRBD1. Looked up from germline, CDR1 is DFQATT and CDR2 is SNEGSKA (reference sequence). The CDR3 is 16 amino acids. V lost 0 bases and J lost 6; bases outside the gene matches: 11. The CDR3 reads CSARDGGSGGGQPQHF. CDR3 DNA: TGCAGTGCTAGAGATGGGGGATCAGGGGGAGGTCAGCCCCAGCATTTT.

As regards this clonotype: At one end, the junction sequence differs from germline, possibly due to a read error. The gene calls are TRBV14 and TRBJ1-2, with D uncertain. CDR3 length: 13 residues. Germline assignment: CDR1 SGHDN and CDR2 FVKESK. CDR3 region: CVSSLGTGYGYTF. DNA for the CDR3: TGTGTCAGCAGCCTGGGTACCGGCTATGGCTACACCTTC.

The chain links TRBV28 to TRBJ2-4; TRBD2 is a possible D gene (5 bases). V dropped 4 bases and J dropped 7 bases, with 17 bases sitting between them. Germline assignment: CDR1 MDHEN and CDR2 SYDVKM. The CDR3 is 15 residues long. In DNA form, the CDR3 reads TGTGCCAGCAGTTACGGGCTACGAGGGCTGAACATTCAGTACTTC. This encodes CASSYGLRGLNIQYF. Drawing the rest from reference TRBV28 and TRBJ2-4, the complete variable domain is DVKVTQSSRYLVKRTGEKVFLECVQDMDHENMFWYRQDPGLGLRLIYFSYDVKMKEKGDIPEGYSVSREKKERFSLILESASTNQTSMYLCASSYGLRGLNIQYFGAGTRLSVL.

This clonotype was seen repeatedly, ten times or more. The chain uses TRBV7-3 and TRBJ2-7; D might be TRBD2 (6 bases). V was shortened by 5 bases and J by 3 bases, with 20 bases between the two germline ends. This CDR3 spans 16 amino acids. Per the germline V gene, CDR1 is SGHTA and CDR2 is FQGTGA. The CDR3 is CASSPIHGGTHYEQYF. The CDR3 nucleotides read TGTGCCAGCAGCCCTATCCATGGCGGGACCCACTACGAGCAGTACTTC.

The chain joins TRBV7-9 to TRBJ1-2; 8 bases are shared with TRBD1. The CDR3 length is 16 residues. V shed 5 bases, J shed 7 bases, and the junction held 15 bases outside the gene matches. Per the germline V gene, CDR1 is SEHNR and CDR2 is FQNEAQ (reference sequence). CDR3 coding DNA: TGTGCCAGCAGCCGATGGGGGGACAGGTCCGCGTCTGGCTACACCTTC. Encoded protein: CASSRWGDRSASGYTF.

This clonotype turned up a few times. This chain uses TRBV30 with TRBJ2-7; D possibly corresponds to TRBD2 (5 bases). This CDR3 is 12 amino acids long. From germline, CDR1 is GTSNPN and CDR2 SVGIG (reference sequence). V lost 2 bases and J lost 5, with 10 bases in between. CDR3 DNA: TGTGCCTGGAGTAGTCGGAGGAACGAGCAGTACTTC. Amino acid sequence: CAWSSRRNEQYF. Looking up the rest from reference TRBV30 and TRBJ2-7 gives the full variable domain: SQTIHQWPATLVQPVGSPLSLECTVEGTSNPNLYWYRQAAGRGLQLLFYSVGIGQISSEVPQNLSASRPQDRQFILSSKKLLLSDSGFYLCAWSSRRNEQYFGPGTRLTVT.

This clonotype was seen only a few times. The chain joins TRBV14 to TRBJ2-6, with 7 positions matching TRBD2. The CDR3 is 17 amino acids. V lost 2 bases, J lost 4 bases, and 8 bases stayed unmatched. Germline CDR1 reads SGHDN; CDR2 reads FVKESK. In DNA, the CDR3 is TGTGCCAGCAGCCAATACTGGGAGGGTCCAGGGGCCAACGTCCTGACTTTC. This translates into CASSQYWEGPGANVLTF.

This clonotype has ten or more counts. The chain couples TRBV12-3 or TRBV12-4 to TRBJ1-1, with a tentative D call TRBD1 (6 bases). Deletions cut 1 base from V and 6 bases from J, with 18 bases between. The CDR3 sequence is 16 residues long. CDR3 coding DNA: TGTGCCAGCAGTTTAGGCGGACAGATCGGGGTCGCTGAAGCTTTCTTT. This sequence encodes CASSLGGQIGVAEAFF.

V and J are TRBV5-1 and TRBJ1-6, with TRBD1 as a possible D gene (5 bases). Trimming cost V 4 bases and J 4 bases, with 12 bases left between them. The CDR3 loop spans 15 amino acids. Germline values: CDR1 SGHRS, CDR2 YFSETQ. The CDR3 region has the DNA TGCGCCAGCAGCCGTACCGGGGCTTATAATTCACCCCTCCACTTT. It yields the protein CASSRTGAYNSPLHF. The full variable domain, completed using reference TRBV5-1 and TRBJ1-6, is KAGVTQTPRYLIKTRGQQVTLSCSPISGHRSVSWYQQTPGQGLQFLFEYFSETQRNKGNFPGRFSGRQFSNSRSEMNVSTLELGDSALYLCASSRTGAYNSPLHFGNGTRLTVT.

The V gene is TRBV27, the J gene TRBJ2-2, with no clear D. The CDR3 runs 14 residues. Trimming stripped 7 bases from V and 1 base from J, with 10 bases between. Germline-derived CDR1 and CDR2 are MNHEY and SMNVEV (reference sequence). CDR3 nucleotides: TGTGCCAGCAACTCGGAATTGAACACCGGGGAGCTGTTTTTT. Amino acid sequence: CASNSELNTGELFF.

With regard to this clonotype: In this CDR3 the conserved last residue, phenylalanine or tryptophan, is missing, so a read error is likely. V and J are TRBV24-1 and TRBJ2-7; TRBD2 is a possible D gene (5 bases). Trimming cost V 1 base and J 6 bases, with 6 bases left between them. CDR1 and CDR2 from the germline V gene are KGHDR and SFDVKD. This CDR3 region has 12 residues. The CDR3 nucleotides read TGTGCCACCAGTGATTTCAGCGGCGAGCAGTACCTC. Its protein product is CATSDFSGEQYL.

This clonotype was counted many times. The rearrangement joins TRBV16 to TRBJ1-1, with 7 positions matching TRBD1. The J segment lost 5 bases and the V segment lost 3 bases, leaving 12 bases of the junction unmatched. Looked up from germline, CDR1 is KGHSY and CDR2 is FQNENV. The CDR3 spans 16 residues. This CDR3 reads CASSHPGTALPTEAFF. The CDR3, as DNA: TGTGCCAGCAGCCACCCAGGGACAGCTTTACCGACTGAAGCTTTCTTT.

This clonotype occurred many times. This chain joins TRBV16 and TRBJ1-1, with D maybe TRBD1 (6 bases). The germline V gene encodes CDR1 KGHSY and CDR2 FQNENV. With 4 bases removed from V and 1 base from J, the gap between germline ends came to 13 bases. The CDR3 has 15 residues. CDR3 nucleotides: TGTGCCAGCAGCCTCGAGCGGGGACAGAACACTGAAGCTTTCTTT. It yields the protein CASSLERGQNTEAFF.

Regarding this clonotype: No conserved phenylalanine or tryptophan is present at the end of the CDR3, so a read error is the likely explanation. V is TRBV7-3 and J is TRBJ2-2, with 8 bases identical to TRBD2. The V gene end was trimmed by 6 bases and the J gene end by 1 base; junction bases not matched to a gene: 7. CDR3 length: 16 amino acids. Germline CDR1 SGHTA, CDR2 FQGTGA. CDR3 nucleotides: TGTGCCAGCAGACACAGTAGCGGGGTGAACACCGGGGAGCTGTTTTCT. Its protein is CASRHSSGVNTGELFS.